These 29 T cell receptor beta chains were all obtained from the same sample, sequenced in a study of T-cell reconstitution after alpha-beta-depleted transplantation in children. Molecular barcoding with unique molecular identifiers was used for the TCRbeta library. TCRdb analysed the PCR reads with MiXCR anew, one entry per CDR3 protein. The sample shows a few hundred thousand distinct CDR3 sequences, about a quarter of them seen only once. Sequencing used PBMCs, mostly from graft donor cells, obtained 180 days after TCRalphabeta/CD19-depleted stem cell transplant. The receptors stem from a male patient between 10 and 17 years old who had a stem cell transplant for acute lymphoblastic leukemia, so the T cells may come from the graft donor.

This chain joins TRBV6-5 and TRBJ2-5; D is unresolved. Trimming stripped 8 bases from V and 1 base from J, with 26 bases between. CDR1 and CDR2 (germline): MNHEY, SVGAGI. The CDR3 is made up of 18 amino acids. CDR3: CASRNSQLMTGAQETQYF. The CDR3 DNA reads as TGTGCCAGCCGAAACTCGCAGTTAATGACTGGAGCCCAAGAGACCCAGTACTTC.

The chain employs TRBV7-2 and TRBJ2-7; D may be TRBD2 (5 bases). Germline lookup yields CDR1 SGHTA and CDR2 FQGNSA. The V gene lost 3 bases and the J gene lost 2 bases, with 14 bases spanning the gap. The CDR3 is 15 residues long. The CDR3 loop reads CASSFPDLGAYEQYF. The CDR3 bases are TGTGCCAGCAGCTTTCCCGACCTGGGAGCCTACGAGCAGTACTTC. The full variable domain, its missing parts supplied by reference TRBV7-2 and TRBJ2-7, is GAGVSQSPSNKVTEKGKDVELRCDPISGHTALYWYRQSLGQGLEFLIYFQGNSAPDKSGLPSDRFSAERTGGSVSTLTIQRTQQEDSAVYLCASSFPDLGAYEQYFGPGTRLTVT.

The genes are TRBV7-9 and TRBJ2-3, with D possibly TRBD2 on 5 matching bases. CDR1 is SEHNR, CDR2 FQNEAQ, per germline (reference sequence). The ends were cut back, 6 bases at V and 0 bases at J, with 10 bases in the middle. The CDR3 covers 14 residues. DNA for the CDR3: TGTGCCAGCAGGGAGTGGACTAGCACAGATACGCAGTATTTT. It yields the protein CASREWTSTDTQYF. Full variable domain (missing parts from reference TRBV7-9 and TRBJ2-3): DTGVSQNPRHKITKRGQNVTFRCDPISEHNRLYWYRQTLGQGPEFLTYFQNEAQLEKSRLLSDRFSAERPKGSFSTLEIQRTEQGDSAMYLCASREWTSTDTQYFGPGTRLTVL.

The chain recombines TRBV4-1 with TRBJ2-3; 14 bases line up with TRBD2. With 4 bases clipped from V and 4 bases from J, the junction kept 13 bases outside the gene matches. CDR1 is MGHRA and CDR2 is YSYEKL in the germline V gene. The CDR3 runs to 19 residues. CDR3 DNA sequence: TGCGCCAGCAGCCCCCATACCCTTAGACTAGCGGGAGGGTCAGATACGCAGTATTTT. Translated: CASSPHTLRLAGGSDTQYF.

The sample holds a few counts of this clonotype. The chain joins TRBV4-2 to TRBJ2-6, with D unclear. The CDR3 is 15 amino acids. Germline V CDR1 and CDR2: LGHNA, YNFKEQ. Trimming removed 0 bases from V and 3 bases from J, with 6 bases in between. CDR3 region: CASSQDSDGANVLTF. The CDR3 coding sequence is TGTGCCAGCAGCCAAGACAGTGATGGGGCCAACGTCCTGACTTTC.

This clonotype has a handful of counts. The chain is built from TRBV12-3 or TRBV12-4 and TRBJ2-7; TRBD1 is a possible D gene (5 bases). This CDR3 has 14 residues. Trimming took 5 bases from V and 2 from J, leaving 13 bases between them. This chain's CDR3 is CASSLLQAAYEQYF. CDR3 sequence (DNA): TGTGCCAGCAGTCTCCTACAGGCCGCCTACGAGCAGTACTTC.

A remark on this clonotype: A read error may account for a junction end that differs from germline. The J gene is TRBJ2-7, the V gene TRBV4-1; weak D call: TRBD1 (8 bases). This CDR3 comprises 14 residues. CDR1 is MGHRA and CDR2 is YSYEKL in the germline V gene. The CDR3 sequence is CASRPTGGVYKQYF. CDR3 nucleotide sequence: TGCGCCAGCAGACCAACAGGGGGGGTCTACAAGCAGTACTTC.

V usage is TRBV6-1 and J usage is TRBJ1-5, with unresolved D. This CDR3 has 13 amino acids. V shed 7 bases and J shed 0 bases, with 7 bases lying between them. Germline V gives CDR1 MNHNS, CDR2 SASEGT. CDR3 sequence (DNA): TGTGCCAGCAAATCCAATAGCAATCAGCCCCAGCATTTT. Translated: CASKSNSNQPQHF.

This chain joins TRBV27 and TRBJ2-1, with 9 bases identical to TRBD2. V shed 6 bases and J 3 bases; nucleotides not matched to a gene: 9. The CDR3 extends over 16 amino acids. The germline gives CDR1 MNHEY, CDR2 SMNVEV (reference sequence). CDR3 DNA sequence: TGTGCCAGCAGCCCCATAGCGGGAGACCTCTACAATGAGCAGTTCTTC. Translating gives CASSPIAGDLYNEQFF.

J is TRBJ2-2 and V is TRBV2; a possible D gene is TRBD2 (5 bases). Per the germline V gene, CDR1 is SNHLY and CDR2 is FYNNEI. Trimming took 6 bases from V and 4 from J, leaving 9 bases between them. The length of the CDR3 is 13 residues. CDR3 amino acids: CASSQEATGELFF. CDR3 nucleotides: TGTGCCAGCAGCCAGGAGGCCACCGGGGAGCTGTTTTTT.

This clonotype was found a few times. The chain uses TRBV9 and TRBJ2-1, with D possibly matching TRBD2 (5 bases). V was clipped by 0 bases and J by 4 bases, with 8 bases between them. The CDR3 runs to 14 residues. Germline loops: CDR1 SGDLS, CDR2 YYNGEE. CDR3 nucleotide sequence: TGTGCCAGCAGCGTAGACGGGAATTACAATGAGCAGTTCTTC. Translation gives CASSVDGNYNEQFF.

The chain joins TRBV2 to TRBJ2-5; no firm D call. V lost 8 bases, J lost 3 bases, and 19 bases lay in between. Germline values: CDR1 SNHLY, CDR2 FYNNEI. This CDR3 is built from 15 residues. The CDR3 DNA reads TGTGCCAGCGGGCCCGCCCATCGGCAAAAAGAGACCCAGTACTTC. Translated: CASGPAHRQKETQYF.

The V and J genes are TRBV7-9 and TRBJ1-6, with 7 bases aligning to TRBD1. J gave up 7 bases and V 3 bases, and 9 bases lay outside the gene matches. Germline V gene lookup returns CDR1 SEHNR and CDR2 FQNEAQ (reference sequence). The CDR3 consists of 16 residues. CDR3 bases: TGTGCCAGCAGCTTTTGGACAGGTTTGAACAATTCACCCCTCCACTTT. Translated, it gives CASSFWTGLNNSPLHF.

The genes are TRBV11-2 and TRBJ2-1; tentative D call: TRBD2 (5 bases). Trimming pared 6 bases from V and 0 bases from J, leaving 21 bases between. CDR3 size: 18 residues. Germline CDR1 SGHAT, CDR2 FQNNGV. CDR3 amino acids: CASRDHLARDISYNEQFF. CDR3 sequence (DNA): TGTGCCAGCAGGGACCACTTAGCGCGTGACATCTCCTACAATGAGCAGTTCTTC.

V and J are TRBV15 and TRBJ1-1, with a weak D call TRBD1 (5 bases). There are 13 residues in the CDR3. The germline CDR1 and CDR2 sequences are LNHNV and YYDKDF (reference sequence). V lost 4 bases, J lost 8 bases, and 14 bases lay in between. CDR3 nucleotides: TGTGCCACCAGCATGCGGGGGGAAAGGGAAGCTTTCTTT. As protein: CATSMRGEREAFF.

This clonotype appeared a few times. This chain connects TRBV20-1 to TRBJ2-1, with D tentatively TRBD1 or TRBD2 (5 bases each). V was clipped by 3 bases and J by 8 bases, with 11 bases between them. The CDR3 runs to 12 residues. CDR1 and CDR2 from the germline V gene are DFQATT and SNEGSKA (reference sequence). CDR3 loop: CSASRGADEQFF. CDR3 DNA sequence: TGCAGTGCTAGTCGAGGGGCTGATGAGCAGTTCTTC.

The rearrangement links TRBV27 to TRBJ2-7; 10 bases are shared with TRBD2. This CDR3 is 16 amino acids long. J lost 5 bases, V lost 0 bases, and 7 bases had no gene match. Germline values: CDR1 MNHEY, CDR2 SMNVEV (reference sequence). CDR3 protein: CASSLSASGRTDEQYF. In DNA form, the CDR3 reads TGTGCCAGCAGTTTATCAGCTAGCGGGAGAACGGACGAGCAGTACTTC.

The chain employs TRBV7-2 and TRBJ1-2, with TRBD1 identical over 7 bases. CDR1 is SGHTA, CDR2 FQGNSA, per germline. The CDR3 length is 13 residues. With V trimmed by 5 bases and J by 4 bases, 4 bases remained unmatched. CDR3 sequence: CASSRDRAYGYTF. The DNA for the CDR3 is TGTGCCAGCAGCAGAGACAGGGCCTATGGCTACACCTTC.

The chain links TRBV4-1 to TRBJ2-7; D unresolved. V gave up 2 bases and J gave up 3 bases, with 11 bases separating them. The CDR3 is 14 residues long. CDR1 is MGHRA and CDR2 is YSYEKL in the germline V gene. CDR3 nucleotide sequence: TGCGCCAGCAGCCAAATCAATAACAACTACGAGCAGTACTTC. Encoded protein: CASSQINNNYEQYF.

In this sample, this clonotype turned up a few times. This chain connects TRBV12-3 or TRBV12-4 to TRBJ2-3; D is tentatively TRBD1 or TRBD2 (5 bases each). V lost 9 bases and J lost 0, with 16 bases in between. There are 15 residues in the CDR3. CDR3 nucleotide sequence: TGTGCCAGGGGGGTTGCGGGCGTTAGCACAGATACGCAGTATTTT. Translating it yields CARGVAGVSTDTQYF.

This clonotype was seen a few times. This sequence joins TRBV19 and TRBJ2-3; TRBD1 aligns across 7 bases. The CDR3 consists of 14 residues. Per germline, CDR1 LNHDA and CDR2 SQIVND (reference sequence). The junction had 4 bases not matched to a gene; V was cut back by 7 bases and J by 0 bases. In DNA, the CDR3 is TGTGCCAGTAACCGGGACAGTAGCACAGATACGCAGTATTTT. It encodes CASNRDSSTDTQYF.

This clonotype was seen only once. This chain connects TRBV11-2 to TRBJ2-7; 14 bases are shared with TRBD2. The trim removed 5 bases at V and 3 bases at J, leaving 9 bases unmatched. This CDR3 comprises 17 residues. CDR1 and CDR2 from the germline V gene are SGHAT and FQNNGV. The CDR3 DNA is TGTGCCAGCAGCGAGACTAGCGGGAGGGCCTTTTTCTACGAGCAGTACTTC. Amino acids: CASSETSGRAFFYEQYF.

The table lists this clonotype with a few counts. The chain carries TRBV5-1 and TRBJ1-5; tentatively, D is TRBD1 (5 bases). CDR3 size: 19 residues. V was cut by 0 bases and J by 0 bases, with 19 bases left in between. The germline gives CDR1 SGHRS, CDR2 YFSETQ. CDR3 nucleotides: TGCGCCAGCAGCTTGGGGGACGGAACCTCTTCATTTAGCAATCAGCCCCAGCATTTT. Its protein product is CASSLGDGTSSFSNQPQHF.

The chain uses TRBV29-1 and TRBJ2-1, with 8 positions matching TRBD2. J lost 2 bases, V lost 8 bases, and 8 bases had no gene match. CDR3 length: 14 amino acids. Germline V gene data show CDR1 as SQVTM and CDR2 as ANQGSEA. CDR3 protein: CSIWTSLAYNEQFF. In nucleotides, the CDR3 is TGCAGCATCTGGACTAGCCTAGCCTACAATGAGCAGTTCTTC.

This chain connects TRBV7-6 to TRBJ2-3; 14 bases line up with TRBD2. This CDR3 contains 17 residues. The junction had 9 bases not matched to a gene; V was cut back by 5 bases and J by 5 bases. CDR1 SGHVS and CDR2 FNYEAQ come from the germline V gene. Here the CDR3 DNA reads TGTGCCAGCAGCGGAAGACTAGCGGGAGGGTTTGGAGATACGCAGTATTTT. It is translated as CASSGRLAGGFGDTQYF.

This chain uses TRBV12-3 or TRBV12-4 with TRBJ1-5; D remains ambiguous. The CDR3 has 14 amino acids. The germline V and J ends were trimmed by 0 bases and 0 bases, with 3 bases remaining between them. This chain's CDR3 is CASSLAVSNQPQHF. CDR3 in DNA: TGTGCCAGCAGTTTAGCAGTTAGCAATCAGCCCCAGCATTTT.

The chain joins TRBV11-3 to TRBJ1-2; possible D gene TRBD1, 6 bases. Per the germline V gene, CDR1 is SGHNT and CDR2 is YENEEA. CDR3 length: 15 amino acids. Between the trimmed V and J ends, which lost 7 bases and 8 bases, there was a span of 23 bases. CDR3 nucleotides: TGTGCCAGCACCCCCCGGACAGTCAAACGGGGGGGCTACACCTTC. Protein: CASTPRTVKRGGYTF.

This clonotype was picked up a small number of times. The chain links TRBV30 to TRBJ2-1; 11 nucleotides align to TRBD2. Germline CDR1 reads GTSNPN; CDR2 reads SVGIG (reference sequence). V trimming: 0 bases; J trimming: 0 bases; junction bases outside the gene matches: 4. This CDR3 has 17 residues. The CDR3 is CAWSVLSGRASYNEQFF. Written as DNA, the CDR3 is TGTGCCTGGAGTGTACTTAGCGGGAGGGCCTCCTACAATGAGCAGTTCTTC. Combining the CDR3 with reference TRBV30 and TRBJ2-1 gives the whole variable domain SQTIHQWPATLVQPVGSPLSLECTVEGTSNPNLYWYRQAAGRGLQLLFYSVGIGQISSEVPQNLSASRPQDRQFILSSKKLLLSDSGFYLCAWSVLSGRASYNEQFFGPGTRLTVL.

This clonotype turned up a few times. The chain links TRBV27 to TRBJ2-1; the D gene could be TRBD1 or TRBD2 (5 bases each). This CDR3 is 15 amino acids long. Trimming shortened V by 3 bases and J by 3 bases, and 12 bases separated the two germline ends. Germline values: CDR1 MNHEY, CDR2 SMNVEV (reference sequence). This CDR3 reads CASSFIEGSYNEQFF. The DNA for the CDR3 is TGTGCCAGCAGTTTCATTGAGGGGAGCTACAATGAGCAGTTCTTC.